The clone carrying this T cell receptor (beta chain) was detected only a few times. The source of the sample is a study of blood T cell repertoires in COVID-19. TCRdb keeps only in-frame clones here, not all; method: immunoSEQ multiplex PCR. The sample lists some 180,000 clones, over 75% occurring once. The CDR3 contains 12 residues. Per the germline V gene, CDR1 is MNHEY and CDR2 is SVGAGI. V was pared by 6 bases and J by 6 bases, with 8 bases between. The sequenced sample consisted of peripheral blood. This TCR derives from a man aged 45-65 years who had recovered from COVID-19. The rearrangement uses TRBV6-5 and TRBJ2-2; possibly TRBD1 for D (6 bases). CDR3 nucleotide sequence: TGTGCCAGCAGGGGGACATCCGGGGAGCTGTTTTTT. Amino acids: CASRGTSGELFF.